This TCR beta chain stems from a study of multiple sclerosis patients with progressive multifocal leukoencephalopathy. Germline-derived CDR1 and CDR2 are SEHNR and FQNEAQ (reference sequence). V shed 6 bases and J shed 6 bases, with 12 bases lying between them. The CDR3 is 13 residues long. Time point noted: approximately 11 months of natalizumab therapy. Multiple sclerosis patients on natalizumab who never developed PML served as longitudinally sampled controls. Prior interferon beta treatment was universal, and the PML patients were all female. The sample holds one count of this clone. This was a survey-level run. Libraries were prepared by immunoSEQ multiplex PCR; TCRdb keeps only in-frame clonotypes and omits some of them. The data hold tens of thousands of clones, with 85% to 90% observed a single time.

V is TRBV7-9 and J is TRBJ1-5; maybe TRBD1 (5 bases). The sample was PBMCs, taken from a patient treated with natalizumab. This sequence was found in a human donor with multiple sclerosis. The chain's CDR3 is CASSPGPPQPQHF. The CDR3 bases are TGTGCCAGCAGTCCGGGGCCTCCTCAGCCCCAGCATTTT.